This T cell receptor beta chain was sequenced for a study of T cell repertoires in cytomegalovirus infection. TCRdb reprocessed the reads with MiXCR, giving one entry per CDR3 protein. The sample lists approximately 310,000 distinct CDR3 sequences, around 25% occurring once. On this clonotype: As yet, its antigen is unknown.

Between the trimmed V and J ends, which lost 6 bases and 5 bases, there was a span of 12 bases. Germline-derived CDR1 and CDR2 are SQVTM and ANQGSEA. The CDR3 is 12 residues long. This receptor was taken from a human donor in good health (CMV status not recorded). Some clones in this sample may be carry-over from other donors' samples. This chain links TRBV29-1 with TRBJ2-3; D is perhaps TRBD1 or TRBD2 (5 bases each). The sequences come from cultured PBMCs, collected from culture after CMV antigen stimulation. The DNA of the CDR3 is TGCAGCGTACGGGACCTCAAAGATACGCAGTATTTT. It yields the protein CSVRDLKDTQYF.